This T cell receptor beta chain derives from a study of shared clonotypes between healthy human individuals (dated by TCRdb to 2018 to 2021). Study-level background: Three men and two women, aged 18 to 49 years, made up the cohort. Blood TCR repertoires of roughly five healthy adults were deeply sequenced to estimate repertoire size and the extent of clonotype sharing between individuals. Per donor, three plates each were used for CD4 naive and CD4 memory, two for CD8 naive, and one for CD8 memory. Between about 0.85 and 8.9 billion PBMCs per donor were obtained by leukapheresis. To increase sequencing depth and limit assay-specific biases, TCR repertoire library preparation and sequencing were carried out by different laboratories using diverse techniques.

Overall results and qualifications from the work: Sampling was restricted to blood, and TCR repertoires in tissues likely differ from the TCR repertoires found in blood. Pairwise subsampling led to the expectation that sequencing depth would affect the degree of clonotype sharing among donors. When four donors were compared, the shared fraction of clonotypes was approximately 5% for naive CD4, less than 4% for naive CD8, 2.3% for memory CD4, and approximately 0.4% for memory CD8. Naive subsets generally had larger estimated clonotype richness than memory subsets. Higher generation probabilities were observed for clonotypes shared by all four sorted-subset donors than for non-shared clonotypes. Rarefaction of sorted-subset datasets indicated incomplete sequencing despite the large sequencing depth. The genetic and exposure-history diversity represented was limited by the small number of donors.

Reading from cysteine to phenylalanine, the CDR3 counts 13 amino acids. This entry keeps only the CDR3 DNA: 39 bases, framed from base 1. CDR1 is given as LNHDA and CDR2 as SQIVND, both from the germline V gene (reference sequence). V is pared back by 7 bases and J by 4 bases, with 11 bases lying between the germline termini. Healthy HIV-negative adults with no recently reported acute infections or vaccinations were included as donors. Every donor was a Caucasian adult living in Nashville, Tennessee, USA. CD4+ T cells were enriched by magnetic negative selection; naive cells were then positively selected on CD45RA, and the negative fraction formed the memory subset. After blood collection by leukapheresis, PBMCs were isolated using Ficoll-Histopaque density gradient centrifugation and then cryopreserved in the vapor phase of liquid nitrogen. Analytical flow cytometry was used to check the purity and quantity of every magnetically sorted T cell population. Each sorted fraction had its genomic DNA isolated and then quantified by UV absorbance on a Nanodrop 2000c.

Notes on this clone: The target of this receptor is not known. Per-base qualities were not stored, and no clone one base away is much larger.

Using the deep immunoSEQ assay, TCR CDR3 regions were amplified from genomic DNA by multiplex PCR. Extracted genomic DNA from each cell subset was spread evenly across all wells of several immunoSEQ 96-well plates, with each plate serving as a replicate. Each replicate PCR for sorted subsets received around 200 ng genomic DNA, equal to roughly 30,000 T cell genomes. The purified libraries were quantified using a Qubit 3.0 fluorometer, sized with a Bioanalyzer 2100, and then quantified again using the KAPA Library Quantification kit. Each immunoSEQ 96-well plate was sequenced on its own single-read 150-cycle Illumina NextSeq 550 flow cell. Turning to the authors' computational methods: The immunoSEQ output contained only junctional sequences without quality scores, so filtering could not match that applied to full-length reads. To assign V/J genes and CDR3, sequences were annotated against IMGT germline references using PyIR, a Python wrapper for IgBLAST v1.9. Any read was removed if the V/J assignment was weak (E-value above 1e-6), the CDR3 was missing, or the read contained stop codons, out-of-frame junctions, or ambiguous translated residues. A V3J clonotype was defined by an identical inferred V gene, J gene, and CDR3 amino acid sequence. Percentage overlap between repertoires was calculated by dividing the number of shared unique clonotypes by the size of the smaller repertoire. Richness of each repertoire was evaluated using RTK rarefaction, the Chao1 estimator, and Recon v2.1 estimates of unobserved clonotypes. OLGA was used to compute generation probabilities for all TCRbeta clonotypes that the gDNA method yielded from a few donors. TCRdb re-hosts the immuneACCESS table, in-frame sequences only. Its copies lack some clones; in the studies checked, an unresolved V gene accounts for under half of them, and the cause for the rest is not known. V, J and clone size are those of that table, while D and trimming were read from the DNA. In all, the sample holds about 680,000 clones, and 72% of those were seen once. 1.5% to 2% of the sample is held by the ten biggest clonotypes.

Sequences were obtained from memory CD4+ T cells sorted from blood. Explained via the paper, the cell subset or site label denotes: CD45RA-negative fraction. The clonotype was recovered from a young woman in good health. The rearranged chain carries TRBV19 and TRBJ1-5; no confident D gene assignment can be made. The DNA reads as follows: TGTGCCAGTACCCAGGACCAAAATCAGCCCCAGCATTTT. Its coded protein is CASTQDQNQPQHF.